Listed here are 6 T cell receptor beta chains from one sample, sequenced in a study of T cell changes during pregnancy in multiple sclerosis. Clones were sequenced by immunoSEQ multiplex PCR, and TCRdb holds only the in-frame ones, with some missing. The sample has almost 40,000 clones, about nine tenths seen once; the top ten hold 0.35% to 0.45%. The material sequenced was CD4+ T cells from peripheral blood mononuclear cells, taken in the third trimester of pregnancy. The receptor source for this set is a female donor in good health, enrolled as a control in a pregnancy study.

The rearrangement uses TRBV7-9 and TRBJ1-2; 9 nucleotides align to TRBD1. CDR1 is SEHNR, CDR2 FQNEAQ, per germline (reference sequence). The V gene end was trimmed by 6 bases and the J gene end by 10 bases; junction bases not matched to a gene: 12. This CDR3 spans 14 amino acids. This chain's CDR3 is CASSINRQGVDYTF. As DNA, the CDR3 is TGTGCCAGCAGTATTAACCGACAGGGGGTGGACTACACCTTC.

The CDR3 here is CATSRSTGTSLAGSLRNEQFF. CDR3 nucleotide sequence: TGTGCCACCAGCAGGTCGACAGGGACCAGCCTAGCGGGCTCCCTCCGAAATGAGCAGTTCTTC. The chain links TRBV15 to TRBJ2-1; tentatively, D is TRBD2 (8 bases). CDR1 and CDR2 from the germline V gene are LNHNV and YYDKDF (reference sequence). The CDR3 has 21 amino acids. Between the trimmed V and J ends, which lost 3 bases and 7 bases, there was a span of 34 bases. Full variable domain (missing parts from reference TRBV15 and TRBJ2-1): DAMVIQNPRYQVTQFGKPVTLSCSQTLNHNVMYWYQQKSSQAPKLLFHYYDKDFNNEADTPDNFQSRRPNTSFCFLDIRSPGLGDTAMYLCATSRSTGTSLAGSLRNEQFFGPGTRLTVL.

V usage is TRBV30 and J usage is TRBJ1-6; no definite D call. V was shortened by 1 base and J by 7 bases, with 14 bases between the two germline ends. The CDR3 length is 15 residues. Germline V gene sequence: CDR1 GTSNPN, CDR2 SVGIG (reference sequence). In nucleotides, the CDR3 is TGTGCCTGGAGTGCCTCGCGGGCTTCGAATTCACCCCTCCACTTT. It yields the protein CAWSASRASNSPLHF. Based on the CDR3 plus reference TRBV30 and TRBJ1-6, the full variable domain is SQTIHQWPATLVQPVGSPLSLECTVEGTSNPNLYWYRQAAGRGLQLLFYSVGIGQISSEVPQNLSASRPQDRQFILSSKKLLLSDSGFYLCAWSASRASNSPLHFGNGTRLTVT.

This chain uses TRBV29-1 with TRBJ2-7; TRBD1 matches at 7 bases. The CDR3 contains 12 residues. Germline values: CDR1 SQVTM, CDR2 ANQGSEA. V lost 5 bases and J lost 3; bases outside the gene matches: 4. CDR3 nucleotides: TGCAGCGTTTCGGGACAGAGCTACGAGCAGTACTTC. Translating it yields CSVSGQSYEQYF.

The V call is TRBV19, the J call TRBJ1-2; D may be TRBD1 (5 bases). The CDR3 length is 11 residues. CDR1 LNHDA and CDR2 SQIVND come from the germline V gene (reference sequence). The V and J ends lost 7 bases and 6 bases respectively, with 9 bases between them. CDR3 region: CASMEGHGYTF. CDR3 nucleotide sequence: TGTGCCAGTATGGAGGGGCATGGCTACACCTTC.

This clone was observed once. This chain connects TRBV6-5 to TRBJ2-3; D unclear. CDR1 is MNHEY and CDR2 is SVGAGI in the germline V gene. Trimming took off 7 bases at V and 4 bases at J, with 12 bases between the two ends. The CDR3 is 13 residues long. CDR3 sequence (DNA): TGTGCCAGCATTCCCCGCGGAGCAGATACGCAGTATTTT. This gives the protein CASIPRGADTQYF.